Below, one T cell receptor (beta chain) is given with its context. These data come from a study of T cell changes during pregnancy in multiple sclerosis. Profiled with immunoSEQ multiplex PCR; TCRdb holds only in-frame clones, not every one. The table shows about 42,000 clones, with around four fifths occurring only once. Sample: CD4+ T cells from peripheral blood mononuclear cells, taken before pregnancy. The sequence was collected from a female donor with multiple sclerosis, enrolled in a pregnancy study.

In DNA form, the CDR3 reads TGTGCCAGCAGCTTAGTAGGGGTCGGAAACACCATATATTTT. Protein sequence: CASSLVGVGNTIYF. The V gene is TRBV7-2, the J gene TRBJ1-3, with a possible D match to TRBD1 (5 bases). The V gene lost 1 base and the J gene lost 4 bases, with 8 bases spanning the gap. This CDR3 has 14 residues. The germline V gene encodes CDR1 SGHTA and CDR2 FQGNSA.